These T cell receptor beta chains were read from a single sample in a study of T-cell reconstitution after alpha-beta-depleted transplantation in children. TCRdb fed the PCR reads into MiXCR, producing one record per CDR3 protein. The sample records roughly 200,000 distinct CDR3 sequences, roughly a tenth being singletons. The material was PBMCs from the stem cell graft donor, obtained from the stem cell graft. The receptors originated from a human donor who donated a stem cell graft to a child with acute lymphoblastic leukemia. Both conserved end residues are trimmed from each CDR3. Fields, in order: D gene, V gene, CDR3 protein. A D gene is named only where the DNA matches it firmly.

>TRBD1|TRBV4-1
ASSQAGTGDNEQF
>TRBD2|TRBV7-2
ASSLVGSGGTRNIQY
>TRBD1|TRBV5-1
ASSPRTTGGHEQY
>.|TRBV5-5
ASSYPGQKGGQY
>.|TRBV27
ASSGPWERAF
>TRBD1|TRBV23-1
ASSPGQVGGQPQH
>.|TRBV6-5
ASSYSGADYGYT
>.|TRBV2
ASSADSLYGYT
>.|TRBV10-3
AISEAGGDSDTQY
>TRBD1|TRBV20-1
SASDHRGRETQY
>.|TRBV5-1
ASSGEGGGNTEAF
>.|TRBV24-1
ATSGRPGELF
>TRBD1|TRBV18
ASSPPGQGVTEAF
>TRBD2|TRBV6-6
ASSSPTSGGDSTDTQY
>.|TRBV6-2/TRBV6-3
ASSSTALLAEAF
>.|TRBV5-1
ASSLGAAGGPYNEQF
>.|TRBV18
ASSPNGNTIY
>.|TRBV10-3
AINQRMEETQY
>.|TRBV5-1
ASSLSRDTNTGELF
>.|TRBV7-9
ASSFYRGGNTEAF
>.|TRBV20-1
SAREINYGYT
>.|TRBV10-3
AISGEGGGVDTQY
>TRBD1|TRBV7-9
ASSSTGTGINTEAF